This T cell receptor (beta chain) was profiled in a study of blood T cell repertoires in COVID-19. At the level of the study: COVID-19 samples from acute and convalescent phases originated in the United States, Italy and Spain. PBMCs, B-cell-depleted T cells, or T cells were the source of the cDNA or gDNA that made up the material.

CDR1 and CDR2 (germline): KGHSH, LQKENI. With 4 bases removed from V and 4 bases from J, the gap between germline ends came to 23 bases. This CDR3 has 18 amino acids. As processed by the authors: Using reference gene primer amplification, nucleated cell counts were estimated. Sequencing used immunoSEQ multiplex PCR; TCRdb keeps in-frame clones, though not all of them. The DNA gave D and trimming, while V, J and clone size come from that table. Counted here are around 200,000 clones, around 80% occurring once; the ten biggest clones make up 6% to 8.5%. V gene TRBV18 combines with J gene TRBJ2-1; D is possibly TRBD1 (5 bases). The clonotype comes from a human donor in a cohort sampled during active COVID-19. Specimen: peripheral blood. Written as DNA, the CDR3 is TGTGCCAGCTCACTATACAACGCCCCAGGGATTTCATACAATGAGCAGTTCTTC. It translates to CASSLYNAPGISYNEQFF.